Listed below are T cell receptor beta chains from one sample, sequenced in a study of identical twins. TCRdb used MiXCR to reprocess the 5' RACE reads, holding one entry per CDR3 protein. The data show 500,000 or so distinct CDR3 sequences, over 12% seen once. The same data also went into a second study, on yellow fever vaccine responses in identical twins.

Material for sequencing was CD4+ T cells sorted from blood. Receptors originate from a woman younger than 35 in good health. Each CDR3 is given with its conserved first and last residue. The D gene is left open where the match is weak. Size values are once, few and many counts, or a class for expanded clones, and some rows have none.

cdr3_length,v_call,clone_size,j_call,d_call,cdr3_nt,cdr3_aa
14,TRBV27,NA,TRBJ2-7,NA,TGTGCCAGCAGTAGCCCGACTAGGGGGTACGAGCAGTACTTC,CASSSPTRGYEQYF
13,TRBV5-5,few,TRBJ2-2,NA,TGTGCCAGCAGCTTTATCCCGGCCGGGGAGCTGTTTTTT,CASSFIPAGELFF
13,TRBV20-1,NA,TRBJ2-3,NA,TGCAGTGCTGATGGGAAATCGACAGCTACGCAGTATTTT,CSADGKSTATQYF
13,TRBV29-1,NA,TRBJ1-5,NA,TGCAGCGTCGCAGGGTCTTTCAATCAGCCCCAGCATTTT,CSVAGSFNQPQHF
16,TRBV10-3,few,TRBJ2-2,NA,TGTGCCATCAGTGAGTTGGGGGGAGCAAACACCGGGGAGCTGTTTTTT,CAISELGGANTGELFF
14,TRBV6-1,NA,TRBJ2-1,TRBD2,TGTGCCAGCACCCGGACTAGCGGGAGCCATGAGCAGTTCTTC,CASTRTSGSHEQFF
13,TRBV5-1,NA,TRBJ2-7,NA,TGCGCCAGCAGCAAGGGACTGGGCTACGAGCAGTACTTC,CASSKGLGYEQYF
14,TRBV2,few,TRBJ2-7,NA,TGTGCCAGCAGTACCCGGACTCCCCTCTACGAGCAGTACTTC,CASSTRTPLYEQYF
14,TRBV12-3/TRBV12-4,many,TRBJ2-1,TRBD1,TGTGCCAGCAGTTTGGACAGGGCGGCCAATGAGCAGTTCTTC,CASSLDRAANEQFF
16,TRBV7-9,NA,TRBJ2-1,NA,TGTGCCAGCAGCTTACTGGGGCATAGAGTCTACAATGAGCAGTTCTTC,CASSLLGHRVYNEQFF
16,TRBV5-1,NA,TRBJ2-7,TRBD2,TGCGCCAGCAGCCTAGGCCCGGCGGGAGGGCCAAGCGAGCAGTACTTC,CASSLGPAGGPSEQYF
15,TRBV2,once,TRBJ2-3,TRBD2,TGTGCCAGCAGGCCGGGACTAGCGGCGTCGAGGACGCAGTATTTT,CASRPGLAASRTQYF
12,TRBV20-1,few,TRBJ1-4,TRBD1,TGCAGCGGAACAGGGGGGGATGAAAAACTGTTTTTT,CSGTGGDEKLFF
16,TRBV6-1,few,TRBJ2-7,TRBD2,TGTGCCAGCTCAAGAAGGACTAGCGGGGTCCCGCCCGAGCAGTACTTC,CASSRRTSGVPPEQYF
17,TRBV14,few,TRBJ2-6,NA,TGTGCCAGCAGCCAAGGAGCCTCGGGCTCTGGGGCCAACGTCCTGACTTTC,CASSQGASGSGANVLTF
15,TRBV29-1,many,TRBJ2-7,NA,TGCAGCGTTGAAGATCGGAGGGGGGCTCCCGGTGAGCAGTACTTC,CSVEDRRGAPGEQYF
14,TRBV7-8,NA,TRBJ2-7,TRBD1,TGTGCCAGCAGCTCAGACAGGGGTTTTTACGAGCAGTACTTC,CASSSDRGFYEQYF
14,TRBV2,NA,TRBJ2-7,NA,TGTGCCAGCAGTCCCCGGGCAGCTTCCTACGAGCAGTACTTC,CASSPRAASYEQYF
10,TRBV11-3,NA,TRBJ2-7,NA,TGTGCCGGGGAGTCCGGAGCGGGGTACTTC,CAGESGAGYF
15,TRBV7-6,few,TRBJ1-1,NA,TGTGCCAGCAGCTTAGCGGGACCCACGAACACTGAAGCTTTCTTT,CASSLAGPTNTEAFF
11,TRBV12-3/TRBV12-4,few,TRBJ2-1,NA,TGTGCCAGCAGTTTATCAGCCGGGCAGTTCTTC,CASSLSAGQFF
14,TRBV12-3/TRBV12-4,many,TRBJ2-2,NA,TGTGCCAGCATCAGGACCGCGAACACCGGGGAGCTGTTTTTT,CASIRTANTGELFF
14,TRBV9,few,TRBJ2-2,NA,TGTGCCAGCAGCGTAGGCGTAGACACCGGGGAGCTGTTTTTT,CASSVGVDTGELFF
16,TRBV4-3,many,TRBJ2-1,TRBD2,TGCGCCAGCAGCCAGGGACTAGCGGGAGACTACAATGAGCAGTTCTTC,CASSQGLAGDYNEQFF
13,TRBV20-1,NA,TRBJ2-3,NA,TGCAGTGCTAAAGCAGGGCCCACAGATACGCAGTATTTT,CSAKAGPTDTQYF
15,TRBV9,few,TRBJ2-1,TRBD2,TGTGCCAGCAGCGTAGAGGCTAGCGGGAGGGGGGAGCAGTTCTTC,CASSVEASGRGEQFF
13,TRBV12-3/TRBV12-4,many,TRBJ2-2,NA,TGTGCCAGCAGTTTGAGGCCTGCCGGGGAGCTGTTTTTT,CASSLRPAGELFF
13,TRBV12-3/TRBV12-4,few,TRBJ2-3,TRBD2,TGTGCCAGCAGAGCGGGAGGCACAGATACGCAGTATTTT,CASRAGGTDTQYF
17,TRBV21-1,NA,TRBJ2-1,NA,TGTGCCAGCAGCAAAGTAGGGAACAGGGATTGCGGTAATGAGCAGTTCTTC,CASSKVGNRDCGNEQFF
13,TRBV12-3/TRBV12-4,many,TRBJ1-6,NA,TGTGCCAGCGCCGGGTCAGGGGAATCACCCCTCCACTTT,CASAGSGESPLHF
18,TRBV4-1,NA,TRBJ2-3,TRBD1,TGCGCCAGCAGCCAATCTCAGACCGGGACAGGAGTCGTGGATACGCAGTATTTT,CASSQSQTGTGVVDTQYF
13,TRBV20-1,many,TRBJ2-4,NA,TGCAGTGTCCTTTCTGGGGATTGGGGCATTCAGTACTTC,CSVLSGDWGIQYF
16,TRBV20-1,NA,TRBJ2-7,TRBD2,TGCAGTGCCAGCCCGGCGGGGGGCGCAATTGCCTACGAGCAGTACTTC,CSASPAGGAIAYEQYF
12,TRBV20-1,many,TRBJ2-1,NA,TGCAGTGCTAGACTAGTAAACAATGAGCAGTTCTTC,CSARLVNNEQFF